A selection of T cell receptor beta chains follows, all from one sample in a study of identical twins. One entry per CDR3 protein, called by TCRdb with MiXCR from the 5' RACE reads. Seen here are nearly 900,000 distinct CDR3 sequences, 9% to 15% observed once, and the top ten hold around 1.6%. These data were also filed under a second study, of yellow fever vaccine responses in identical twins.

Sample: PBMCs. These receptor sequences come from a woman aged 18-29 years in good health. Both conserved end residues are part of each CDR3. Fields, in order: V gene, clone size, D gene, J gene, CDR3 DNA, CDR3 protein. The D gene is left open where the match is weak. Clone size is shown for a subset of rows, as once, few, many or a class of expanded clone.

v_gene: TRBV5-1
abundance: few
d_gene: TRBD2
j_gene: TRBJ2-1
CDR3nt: TGCGCCAGCAGCTTGGCCCTAGCGGGACAGTACAATGAGCAGTTCTTC
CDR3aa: CASSLALAGQYNEQFF

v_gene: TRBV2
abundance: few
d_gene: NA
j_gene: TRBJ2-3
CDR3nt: TGTGCCAGCAGTGTTCGTGTTGGCACAGATACGCAGTATTTT
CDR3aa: CASSVRVGTDTQYF

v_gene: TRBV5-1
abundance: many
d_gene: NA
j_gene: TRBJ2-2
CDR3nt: TGCGCCAGCAGCTTGATGGGGGAGCTGTTTTTT
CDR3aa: CASSLMGELFF

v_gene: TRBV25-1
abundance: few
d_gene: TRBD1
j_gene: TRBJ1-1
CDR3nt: TGTGCCAGCAGTGGAAACAGGGGGAGGAACACTGAAGCTTTCTTT
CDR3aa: CASSGNRGRNTEAFF

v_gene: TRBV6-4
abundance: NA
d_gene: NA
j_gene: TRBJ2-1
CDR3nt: TGTGCCAGCAGTGACCAAATGTGGAGTGAGCAGTTCTTC
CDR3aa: CASSDQMWSEQFF

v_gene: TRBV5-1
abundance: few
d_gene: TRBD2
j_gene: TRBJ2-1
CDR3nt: TGCGCCAGCAGCTCGTTAGCGGGAGTTAGTAGTGAGCAGTTCTTC
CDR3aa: CASSSLAGVSSEQFF

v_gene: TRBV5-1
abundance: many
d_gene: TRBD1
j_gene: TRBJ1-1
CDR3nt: TGCGCCAGCAGCTTGGGACAGGGGGGATACACTGAAGCTTTCTTT
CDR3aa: CASSLGQGGYTEAFF

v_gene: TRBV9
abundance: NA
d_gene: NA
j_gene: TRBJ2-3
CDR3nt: TGTGCCAGCAGCGTATCAGCAGACACAGATACGCAGTATTTT
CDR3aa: CASSVSADTDTQYF

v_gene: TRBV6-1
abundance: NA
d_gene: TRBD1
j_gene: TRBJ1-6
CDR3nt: TGTGCCAGCAGTGAATCGGACAGGGGGCATTCACCCCTCCACTTT
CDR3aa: CASSESDRGHSPLHF

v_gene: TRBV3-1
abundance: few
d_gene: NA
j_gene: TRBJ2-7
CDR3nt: TGTGCCAGCAGCCAAGATCCTGGGACCGGGGTCGCCGAGCAGTACTTC
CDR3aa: CASSQDPGTGVAEQYF

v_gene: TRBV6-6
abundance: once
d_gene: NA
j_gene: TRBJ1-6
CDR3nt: TGTGCCAGCTCAAGGCCTCTCGACCTCCACTTT
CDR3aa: CASSRPLDLHF

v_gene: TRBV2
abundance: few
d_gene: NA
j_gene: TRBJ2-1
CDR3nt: TGTGCCAGCAAACGGGGGTACAATGAGCAGTTCTTC
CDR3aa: CASKRGYNEQFF

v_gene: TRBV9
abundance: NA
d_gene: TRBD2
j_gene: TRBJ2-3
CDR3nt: TGTGCCAGCAGCGTAGCAGCGAGACTAGCGGTCACAGATACGCAGTATTTT
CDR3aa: CASSVAARLAVTDTQYF

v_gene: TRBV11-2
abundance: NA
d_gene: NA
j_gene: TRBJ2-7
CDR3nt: TGTGCCAGCAGCTTAGTCGCTAGCGTCTACGAGCAGTACTTC
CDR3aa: CASSLVASVYEQYF

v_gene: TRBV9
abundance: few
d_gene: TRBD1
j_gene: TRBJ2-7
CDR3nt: TGTGCCAGCAGCGTAGTGGAGGCGACAGGGGGCGAGCAGTACTTC
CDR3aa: CASSVVEATGGEQYF

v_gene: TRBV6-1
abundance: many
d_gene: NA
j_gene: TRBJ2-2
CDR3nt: TGTGCCAGCAGTACCTGGAACACCGGGGAGCTGTTTTTT
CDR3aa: CASSTWNTGELFF

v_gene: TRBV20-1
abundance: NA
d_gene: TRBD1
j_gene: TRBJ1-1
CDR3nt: TGCAGTGCTAGAGGGGGGACAGGGTTGTGGACTGAAGCTTTCTTT
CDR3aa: CSARGGTGLWTEAFF

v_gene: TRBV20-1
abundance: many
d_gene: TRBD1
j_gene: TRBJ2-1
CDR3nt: TGCAGTGCAAGACAGGGATCAAGCTCCTACAATGAGCAGTTCTTC
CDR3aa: CSARQGSSSYNEQFF

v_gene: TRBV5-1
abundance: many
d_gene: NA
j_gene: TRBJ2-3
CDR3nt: TGCGCCAGCAGCTCTCAGTTCACAGATACGCAGTATTTT
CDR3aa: CASSSQFTDTQYF

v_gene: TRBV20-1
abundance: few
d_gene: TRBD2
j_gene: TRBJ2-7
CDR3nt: TGCAGTGCTAGAGATGGTGCTAGCGGGAGTGGGGAGCAGTACTTC
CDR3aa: CSARDGASGSGEQYF

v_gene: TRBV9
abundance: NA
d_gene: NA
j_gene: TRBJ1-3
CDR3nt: TGTGCCAGCAGGGAGGGAAACACCATATATTTT
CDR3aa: CASREGNTIYF

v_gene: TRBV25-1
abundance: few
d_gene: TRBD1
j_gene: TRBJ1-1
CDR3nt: TGTGCCAGCAGTGAATCGGGGACAGCTGAAGCTTTCTTT
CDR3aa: CASSESGTAEAFF

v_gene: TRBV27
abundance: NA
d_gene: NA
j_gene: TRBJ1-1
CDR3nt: TGTGCCAGCAGTTTGCCTACAGGGGAAGCTTTCTTT
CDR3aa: CASSLPTGEAFF

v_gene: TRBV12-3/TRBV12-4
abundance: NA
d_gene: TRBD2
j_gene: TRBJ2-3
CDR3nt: TGTGCCAGCAGTATCGGGACTAGCGGGTATACGCAGTATTTT
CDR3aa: CASSIGTSGYTQYF

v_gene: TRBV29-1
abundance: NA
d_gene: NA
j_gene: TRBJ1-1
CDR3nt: TGCAGCGTTGCCACATTGAACACTGAAGCTTTCTTT
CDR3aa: CSVATLNTEAFF

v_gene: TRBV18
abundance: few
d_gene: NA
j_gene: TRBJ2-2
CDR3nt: TGTGCCAGCTCACCGGGGGGACACAGAACCGGGGAGCTGTTTTTT
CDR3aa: CASSPGGHRTGELFF

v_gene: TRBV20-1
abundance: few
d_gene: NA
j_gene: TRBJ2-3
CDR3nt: TGCAGTGCCAGTGAGCGGAACACAGATACGCAGTATTTT
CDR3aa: CSASERNTDTQYF

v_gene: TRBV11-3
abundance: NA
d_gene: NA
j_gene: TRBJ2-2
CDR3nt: TGTGCCAGCAGCTTAGGGACTGCGGGGAAGAACTCCGGGGAGCTGTTTTTT
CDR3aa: CASSLGTAGKNSGELFF

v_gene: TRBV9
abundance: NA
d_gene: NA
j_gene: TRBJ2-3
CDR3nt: TGTGCCAGCAGCGTAGGGGGAGAGTTCGGCACAGATACGCAGTATTTT
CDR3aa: CASSVGGEFGTDTQYF

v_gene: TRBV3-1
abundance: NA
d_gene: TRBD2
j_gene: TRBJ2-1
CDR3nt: TGTGCCAGCAGCCAAGATCCGGGACTAGGTGGGAATGAGCAGTTCTTC
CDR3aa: CASSQDPGLGGNEQFF

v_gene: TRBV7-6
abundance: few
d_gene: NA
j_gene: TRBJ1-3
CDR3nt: TGTGCCAGCAGCTTAGCGCCGGGAGCGGCAAACACCATATATTTT
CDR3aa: CASSLAPGAANTIYF

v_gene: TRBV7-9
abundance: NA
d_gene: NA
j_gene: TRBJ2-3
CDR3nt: TGTGCCAGCAGCCTAGCCGGAGGGGCGGTAGATACGCAGTATTTT
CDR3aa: CASSLAGGAVDTQYF

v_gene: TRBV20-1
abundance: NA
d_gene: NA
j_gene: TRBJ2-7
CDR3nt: TGCAGTGCTAGAATGCGGGACCGTTCCTACGAGCAGTACTTC
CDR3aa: CSARMRDRSYEQYF

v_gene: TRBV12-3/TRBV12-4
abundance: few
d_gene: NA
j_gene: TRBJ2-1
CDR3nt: TGTGCCAGCAGTGGTCAACTGCGGGGGCTTCTCTCAACCTACAATGAGCAGTTCTTC
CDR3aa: CASSGQLRGLLSTYNEQFF

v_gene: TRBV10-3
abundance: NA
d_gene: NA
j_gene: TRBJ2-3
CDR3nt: TGTGCCACCGCCCCGGGCAGGGAGGTTTCGGCACACGATACGCAGTATTTT
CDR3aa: CATAPGREVSAHDTQYF

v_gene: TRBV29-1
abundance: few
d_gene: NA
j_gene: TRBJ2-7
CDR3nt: TGCAGCGTTGTCAGCTACTACGAGCAGTACTTC
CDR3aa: CSVVSYYEQYF

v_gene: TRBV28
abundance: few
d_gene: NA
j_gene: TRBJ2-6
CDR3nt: TGTGCCACGACCCTGGGGTCTGGGGCCAACGTCCTGACTTTC
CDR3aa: CATTLGSGANVLTF

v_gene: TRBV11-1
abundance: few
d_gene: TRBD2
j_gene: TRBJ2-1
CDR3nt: TGTGCCAGCAGCTTCGGAGTAGCGGGGTACAATGAGCAGTTCTTC
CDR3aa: CASSFGVAGYNEQFF

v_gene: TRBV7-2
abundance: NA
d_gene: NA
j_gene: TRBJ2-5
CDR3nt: TGTGCCAGCAGCTTAGATGCACAACTCCAAGAGACCCAGTACTTC
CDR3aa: CASSLDAQLQETQYF

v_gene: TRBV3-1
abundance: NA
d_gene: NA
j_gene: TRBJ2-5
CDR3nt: TGTGCCAGCAGCCAAGATCCGGCAGGGGGGTTTGAGGAGACCCAGTACTTC
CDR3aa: CASSQDPAGGFEETQYF

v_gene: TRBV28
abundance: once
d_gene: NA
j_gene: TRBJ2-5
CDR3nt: TGTGCCAGCAGTTTATGGCGGGAAGGGAGAGAGACCCAGTACTTC
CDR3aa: CASSLWREGRETQYF

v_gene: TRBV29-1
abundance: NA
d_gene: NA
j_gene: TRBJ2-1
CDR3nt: TGCAGCGTTTACCGGGGCGTCTACAATGAGCAGTTCTTC
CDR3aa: CSVYRGVYNEQFF

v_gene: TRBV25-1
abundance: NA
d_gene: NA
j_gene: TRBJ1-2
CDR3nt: TGTGCCAGCAGTGAGCCGGGGAAATCCTATGGCTACACCTTC
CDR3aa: CASSEPGKSYGYTF

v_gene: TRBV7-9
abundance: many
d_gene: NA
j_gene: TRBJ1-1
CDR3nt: TGTGCCAGCACCGCCCATCGACAGGACACTGAAGCTTTCTTT
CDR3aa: CASTAHRQDTEAFF

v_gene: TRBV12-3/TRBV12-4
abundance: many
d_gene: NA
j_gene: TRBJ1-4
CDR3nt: TGTGCCAGCACCCCGGCTGGTATGAATGAAAAACTGTTTTTT
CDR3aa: CASTPAGMNEKLFF

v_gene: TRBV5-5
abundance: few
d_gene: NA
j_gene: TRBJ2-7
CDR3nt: TGTGCCAGCAGCTTGGTAATCTCGGGAGCCGAGCAGTACTTC
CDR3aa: CASSLVISGAEQYF

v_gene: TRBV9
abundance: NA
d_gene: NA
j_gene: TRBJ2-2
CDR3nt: TGTGCCAGCAGCCCCGTAGGGGTGGCCGGGGAGCTGTTTTTT
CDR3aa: CASSPVGVAGELFF

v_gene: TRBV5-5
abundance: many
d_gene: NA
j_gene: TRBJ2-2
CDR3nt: TGTGCCAGCAGCAAGGGACCGAACACCGGGGAGCTGTTTTTT
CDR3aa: CASSKGPNTGELFF

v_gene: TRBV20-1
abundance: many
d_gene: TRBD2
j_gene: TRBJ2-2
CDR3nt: TGCAGTGCCAGACGCGGGGGGACCGGGGAGCTGTTTTTT
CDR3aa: CSARRGGTGELFF

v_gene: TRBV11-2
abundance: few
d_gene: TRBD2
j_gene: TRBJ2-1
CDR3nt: TGTGCCAGCAGCTGGGGACTAGCGGGAGGGCTCGAACACAATGAGCAGTTCTTC
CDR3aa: CASSWGLAGGLEHNEQFF

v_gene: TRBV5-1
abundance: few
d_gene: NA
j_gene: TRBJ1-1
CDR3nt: TGCGCCAGCAGCCTCCGGAGAGACAACACTGAAGCTTTCTTT
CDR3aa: CASSLRRDNTEAFF

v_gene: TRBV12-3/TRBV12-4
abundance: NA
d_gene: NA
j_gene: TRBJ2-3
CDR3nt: TGTGCCAGCAGTCGATATGGGATAGGAACAGATACGCAGTATTTT
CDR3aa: CASSRYGIGTDTQYF

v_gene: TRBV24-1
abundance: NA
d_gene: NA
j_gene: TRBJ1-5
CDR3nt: TGTGCCACCCAAGGGGGACAACCCAATCAGCCCCAGCATTTT
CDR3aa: CATQGGQPNQPQHF

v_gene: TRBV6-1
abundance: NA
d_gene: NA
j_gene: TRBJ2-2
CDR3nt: TGTGCCCTCCGGAACACCGGGGAGCTGTTTTTT
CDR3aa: CALRNTGELFF